This T cell receptor (beta chain) was found in a study of cytomegalovirus exposure and HLA in healthy donors. The study's findings and limits: The authors later linked a missense DCLRE1C variant to TCR beta V- and J-gene trimming.

There are a few counts of this clone. Antigen specificity is unknown. Primers included in the PCR were 60 Vbeta and 13 Jbeta primers. The data were produced by immunoSEQ multiplex PCR, yet TCRdb's version contains in-frame clones alone and is incomplete. The data hold 190,000 or so clones, with approximately 80% observed a single time. The CDR3 contains 14 residues. Germline CDR1 reads MNHEY; CDR2 reads SVGAGI. V lost 6 bases to trimming and J lost 0 bases, with 8 bases between them. The sample consisted of PBMCs. The rearrangement uses TRBV6-5 and TRBJ2-2, with D perhaps matching TRBD1 (5 bases). The clonotype was recovered from a boy younger than 18 in good health and CMV-seronegative. This chain's CDR3 is CASRDSANTGELFF. The CDR3 coding sequence is TGTGCCAGCAGAGACAGCGCGAACACCGGGGAGCTGTTTTTT.